Sequencing of this T cell receptor beta chain was carried out in a study of somatic mutations in cytotoxic T cells in rheumatoid arthritis. The CDR3 is made up of 18 amino acids. The V gene end was trimmed by 0 bases and the J gene end by 2 bases; junction bases not matched to a gene: 6. Germline assignment: CDR1 SGDLS and CDR2 YYNGEE. This table comes from immunoSEQ multiplex PCR, and its TCRdb copy is limited to in-frame clones, with some not included. This table has some 14,000 clones, under 95% appearing once. Overall study findings and caveats: Among rheumatoid arthritis patients and age-matched healthy controls, CD8+ T-cell clonality was not significantly different.

Positive magnetic bead selection separated CD4+ and CD8+ cells, and flow cytometry confirmed purity. With respect to this clone: Its antigen is unidentified.

This TCR came from a man between 65 and 85 years old with rheumatoid arthritis. The sample was CD4+ T cells sorted from blood. The rearrangement uses TRBV9 and TRBJ2-3, with 13 nucleotides matching TRBD2. The CDR3 spells CASSVGTSGRVATDTQYF. In DNA, the CDR3 is TGTGCCAGCAGCGTAGGAACTAGCGGGAGGGTTGCCACAGATACGCAGTATTTT.